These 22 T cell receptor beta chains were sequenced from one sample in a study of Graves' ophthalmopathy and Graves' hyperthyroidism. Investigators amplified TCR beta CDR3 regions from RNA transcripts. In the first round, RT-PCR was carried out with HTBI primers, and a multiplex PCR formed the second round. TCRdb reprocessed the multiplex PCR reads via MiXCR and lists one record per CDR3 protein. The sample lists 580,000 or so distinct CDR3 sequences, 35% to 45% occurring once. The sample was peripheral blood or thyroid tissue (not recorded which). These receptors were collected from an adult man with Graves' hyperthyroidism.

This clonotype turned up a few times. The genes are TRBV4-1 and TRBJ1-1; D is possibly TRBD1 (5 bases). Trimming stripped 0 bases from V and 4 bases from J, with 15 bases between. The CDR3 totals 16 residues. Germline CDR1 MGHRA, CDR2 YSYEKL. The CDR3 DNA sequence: TGCGCCAGCAGCCAAGATAGCCGGGTTGGGGGCACTGAAGCTTTCTTT. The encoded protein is CASSQDSRVGGTEAFF.

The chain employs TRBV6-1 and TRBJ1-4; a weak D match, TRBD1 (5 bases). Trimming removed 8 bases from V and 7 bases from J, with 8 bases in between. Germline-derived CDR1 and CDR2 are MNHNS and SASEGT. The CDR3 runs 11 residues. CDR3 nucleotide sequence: TGTGCCAGCGGGGGAGTTGAAAAACTGTTTTTT. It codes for CASGGVEKLFF.

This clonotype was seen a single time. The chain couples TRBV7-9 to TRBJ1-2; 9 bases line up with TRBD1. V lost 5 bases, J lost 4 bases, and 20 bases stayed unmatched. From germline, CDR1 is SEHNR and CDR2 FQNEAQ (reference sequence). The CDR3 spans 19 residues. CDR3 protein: CASSEYVFIGTGRGYGYTF. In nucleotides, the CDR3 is TGTGCCAGCAGCGAGTACGTTTTTATCGGGACAGGGCGAGGCTATGGCTACACCTTC. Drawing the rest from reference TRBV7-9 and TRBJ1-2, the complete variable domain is DTGVSQNPRHKITKRGQNVTFRCDPISEHNRLYWYRQTLGQGPEFLTYFQNEAQLEKSRLLSDRFSAERPKGSFSTLEIQRTEQGDSAMYLCASSEYVFIGTGRGYGYTFGSGTRLTVV.

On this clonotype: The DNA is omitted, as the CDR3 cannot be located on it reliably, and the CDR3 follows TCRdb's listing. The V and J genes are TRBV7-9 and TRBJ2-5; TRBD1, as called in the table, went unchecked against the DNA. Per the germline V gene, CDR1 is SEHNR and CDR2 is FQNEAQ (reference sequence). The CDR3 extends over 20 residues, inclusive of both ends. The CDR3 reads CASSFYICSASGTSQETQYF.

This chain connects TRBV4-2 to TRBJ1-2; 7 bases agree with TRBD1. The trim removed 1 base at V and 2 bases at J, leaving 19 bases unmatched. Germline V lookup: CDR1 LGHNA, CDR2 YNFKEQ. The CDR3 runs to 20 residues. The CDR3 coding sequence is TGTGCCAGCAGCCAAGGTATATTATCCCGGGACAGTCATCGGAACTATGGCTACACCTTC. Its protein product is CASSQGILSRDSHRNYGYTF.

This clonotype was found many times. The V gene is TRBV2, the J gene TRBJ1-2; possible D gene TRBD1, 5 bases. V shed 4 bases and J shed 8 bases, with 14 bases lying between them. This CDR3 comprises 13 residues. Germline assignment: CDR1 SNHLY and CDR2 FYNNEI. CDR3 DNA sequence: TGTGCCAGCAGTGTGGGGGACGCAAGGGGCTACACCTTC. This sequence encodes CASSVGDARGYTF. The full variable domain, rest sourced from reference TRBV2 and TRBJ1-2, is EPEVTQTPSHQVTQMGQEVILRCVPISNHLYFYWYRQILGQKVEFLVSFYNNEISEKSEIFDDQFSVERPDGSNFTLKIRSTKLEDSAMYFCASSVGDARGYTFGSGTRLTVV.

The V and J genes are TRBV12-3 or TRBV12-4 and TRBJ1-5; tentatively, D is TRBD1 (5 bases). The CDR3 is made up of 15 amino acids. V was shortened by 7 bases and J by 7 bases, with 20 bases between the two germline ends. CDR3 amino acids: CASTKIGAEDQPQHF. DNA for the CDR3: TGTGCCAGCACAAAAATTGGGGCAGAAGACCAGCCCCAGCATTTT.

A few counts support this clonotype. CDR3 sequence reads: CASSPTGGIGNSPLHF. CDR3 nucleotides: TGTGCCAGCAGCCCGACAGGGGGGATCGGGAATTCACCCCTCCACTTT. The chain is built from TRBV12-3 or TRBV12-4 and TRBJ1-6; TRBD1 matches at 9 bases. V lost 6 bases to trimming and J lost 7 bases; unmatched junction nucleotides: 10. The CDR3 runs to 16 residues.

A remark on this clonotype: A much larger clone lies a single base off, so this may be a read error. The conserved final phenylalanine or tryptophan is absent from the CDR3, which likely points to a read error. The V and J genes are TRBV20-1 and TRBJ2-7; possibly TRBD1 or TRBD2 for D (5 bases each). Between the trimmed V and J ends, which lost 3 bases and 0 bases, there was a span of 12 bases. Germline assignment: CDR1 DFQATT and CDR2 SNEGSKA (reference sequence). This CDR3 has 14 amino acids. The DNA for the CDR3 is TGCAGTGCTAGGGGGCAGCGGAGCTCCTACGAGCAGTACCTC. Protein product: CSARGQRSSYEQYL.

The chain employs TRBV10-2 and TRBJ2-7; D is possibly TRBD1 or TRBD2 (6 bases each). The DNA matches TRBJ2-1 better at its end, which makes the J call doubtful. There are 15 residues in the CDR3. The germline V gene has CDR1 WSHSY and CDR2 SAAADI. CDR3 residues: CASSEPGANYNEQFF. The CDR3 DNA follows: TGCGCCAGCAGTGAACCGGGGGCGAACTACAATGAGCAGTTCTTC.

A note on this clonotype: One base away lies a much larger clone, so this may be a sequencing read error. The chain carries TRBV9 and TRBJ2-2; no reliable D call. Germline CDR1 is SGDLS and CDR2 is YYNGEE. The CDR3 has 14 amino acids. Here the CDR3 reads CVSSPMDPTGELFF. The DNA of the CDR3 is TGTGTCAGCAGCCCCATGGACCCCACCGGGGAGCTGTTTTTT.

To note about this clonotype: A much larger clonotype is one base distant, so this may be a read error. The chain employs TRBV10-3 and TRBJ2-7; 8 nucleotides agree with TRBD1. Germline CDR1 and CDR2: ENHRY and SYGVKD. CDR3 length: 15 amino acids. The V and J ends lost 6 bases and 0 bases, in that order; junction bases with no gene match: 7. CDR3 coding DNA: TGTGCCATCAGCGCAACAGGGGGTTACTCCTACGAGCAGTACTTC. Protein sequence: CAISATGGYSYEQYF.

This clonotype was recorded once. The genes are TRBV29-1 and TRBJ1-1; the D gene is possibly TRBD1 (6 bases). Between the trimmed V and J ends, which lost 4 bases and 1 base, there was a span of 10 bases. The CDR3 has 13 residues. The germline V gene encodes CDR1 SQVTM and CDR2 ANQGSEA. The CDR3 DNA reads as TGCAGCGTTGCGGGCAGGGGGAACACTGAAGCTTTCTTT. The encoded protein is CSVAGRGNTEAFF.

The CDR3: CASSKTTGSSGRSETQYF. In nucleotides, the CDR3 is TGTGCCAGCAGCAAAACTACAGGGTCTAGCGGGAGATCTGAGACCCAGTACTTC. The J gene is TRBJ2-5, the V gene TRBV7-3, with 10 bases aligning to TRBD2. V lost 5 bases, J lost 5 bases, and 17 bases stayed unmatched. Germline V gene data show CDR1 as SGHTA and CDR2 as FQGTGA. There are 18 residues in the CDR3.

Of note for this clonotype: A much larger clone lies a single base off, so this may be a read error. CDR3 sequence reads: CASSRLGQGLQETQCF. The DNA of the CDR3 is TGCGCCAGCAGCCGATTGGGACAGGGCCTTCAAGAGACCCAGTGCTTC. This chain connects TRBV7-9 to TRBJ2-5, with TRBD1 matching 9 bases. Per the germline V gene, CDR1 is SEHNR and CDR2 is FQNEAQ (reference sequence). The CDR3 spans 16 residues.

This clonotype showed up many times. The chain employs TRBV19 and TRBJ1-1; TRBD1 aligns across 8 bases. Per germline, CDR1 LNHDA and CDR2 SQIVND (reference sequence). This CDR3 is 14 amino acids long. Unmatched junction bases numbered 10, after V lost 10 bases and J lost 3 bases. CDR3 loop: CATHKDRADTEAFF. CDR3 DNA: TGTGCCACCCATAAGGACAGGGCGGACACTGAAGCTTTCTTT.

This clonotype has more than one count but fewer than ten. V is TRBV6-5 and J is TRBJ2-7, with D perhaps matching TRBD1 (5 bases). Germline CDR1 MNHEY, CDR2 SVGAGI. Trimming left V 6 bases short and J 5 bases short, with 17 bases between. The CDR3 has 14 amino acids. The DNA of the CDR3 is TGTGCCAGCAGCCAACTACCCTCGACAGACGAGCAGTACTTC. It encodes CASSQLPSTDEQYF.

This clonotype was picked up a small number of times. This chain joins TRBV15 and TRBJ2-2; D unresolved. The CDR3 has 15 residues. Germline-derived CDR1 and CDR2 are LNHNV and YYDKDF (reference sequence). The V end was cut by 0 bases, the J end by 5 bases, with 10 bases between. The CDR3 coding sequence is TGTGCCACCAGCAGAGATCGGGTTTGGACCGGGGAGCTGTTTTTT. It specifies CATSRDRVWTGELFF.

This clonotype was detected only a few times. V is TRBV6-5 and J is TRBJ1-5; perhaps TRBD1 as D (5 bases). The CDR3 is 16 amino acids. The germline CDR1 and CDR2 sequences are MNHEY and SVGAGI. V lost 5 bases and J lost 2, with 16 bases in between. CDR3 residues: CASSHWGDAGNQPQHF. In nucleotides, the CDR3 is TGTGCCAGCAGTCATTGGGGGGATGCTGGCAATCAGCCCCAGCATTTT.

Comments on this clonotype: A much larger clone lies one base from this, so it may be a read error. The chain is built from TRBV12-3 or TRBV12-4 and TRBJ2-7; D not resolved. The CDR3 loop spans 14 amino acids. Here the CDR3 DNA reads TGTGCCAGCAGTTTGGGCTACCTCTCCTGCGAGCAGTACTTC. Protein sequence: CASSLGYLSCEQYF.

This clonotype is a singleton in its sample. The CDR3 region has the DNA TGCAGCGCCGGGACTTTAGAGGGGGAAGAGACCCAGTACTTC. Translating gives CSAGTLEGEETQYF. The chain links TRBV29-1 to TRBJ2-5, with D tentatively TRBD1 or TRBD2 (6 bases each). CDR1 and CDR2 (germline): SQVTM, ANQGSEA. V was shortened by 7 bases and J by 3 bases, with 18 bases between the two germline ends. The CDR3 covers 14 residues.

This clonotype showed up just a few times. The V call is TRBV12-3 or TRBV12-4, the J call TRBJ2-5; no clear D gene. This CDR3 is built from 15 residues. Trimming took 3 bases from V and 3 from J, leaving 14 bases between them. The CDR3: CASSFTLGLEETQYF. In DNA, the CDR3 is TGTGCCAGCAGTTTCACTTTGGGGTTGGAAGAGACCCAGTACTTC.